This TCR beta chain was identified during a study of T-cell reconstitution after alpha-beta-depleted transplantation in children. Study conclusions and caveats: After transplant, at about two months, alpha-beta T cells were reportedly derived from several hundred expanded graft clones. Day-60 TCRbeta diversity that was high in some patients was derived from surviving recipient T cells and thymic progenitors. Newly made T cells mostly supplied T-cell counts and diversity one year after transplant.

CDR3 length: 14 residues. CDR1 is KGHSH, CDR2 LQKENI, per germline. V shed 0 bases and J shed 7 bases, with 13 bases lying between them. Notes on this clonotype: Its antigen is unknown.

Unique molecular identifiers were incorporated when the TCRbeta library was constructed. TCRdb processed the PCR reads anew with MiXCR; each CDR3 protein has one entry. This sample has about 310,000 distinct CDR3 sequences, with around 25% found just once. The source is a male patient younger than 18 who had a stem cell transplant for acute lymphoblastic leukemia, so the T cells may come from the graft donor. The sample here was PBMCs, mostly from graft donor cells, taken 180 days after TCRalphabeta/CD19-depleted stem cell transplant. J is TRBJ2-7 and V is TRBV18, with D possibly being TRBD1 (6 bases). The CDR3 is CASSPPADRREQYF. The CDR3 DNA follows: TGTGCCAGCTCACCACCGGCCGACAGGAGGGAGCAGTACTTC.